This T cell receptor (beta chain) was sequenced during a study of T cell responses to AZD1222 COVID-19 vaccine. TCRdb's copy holds only in-frame clones and misses some; the assay was immunoSEQ multiplex PCR. This sample carries more than 120,000 clones, around nine tenths of them seen once, and the ten largest clones take roughly 10%. Germline-derived CDR1 and CDR2 are MNHEY and SMNVEV (reference sequence). V trimming: 2 bases; J trimming: 4 bases; junction bases outside the gene matches: 6. CDR3 length: 15 amino acids. This material consisted of peripheral blood, taken 28 days after the second AZD1222 dose. This clonotype originated in an adult who received the AZD1222 COVID-19 vaccine. V is TRBV27 and J is TRBJ1-2, with 8 bases identical to TRBD1. CDR3 sequence: CASSLTAGGGYGYTF. CDR3 DNA: TGTGCCAGCAGTTTAACTGCAGGGGGCGGCTATGGCTACACCTTC.